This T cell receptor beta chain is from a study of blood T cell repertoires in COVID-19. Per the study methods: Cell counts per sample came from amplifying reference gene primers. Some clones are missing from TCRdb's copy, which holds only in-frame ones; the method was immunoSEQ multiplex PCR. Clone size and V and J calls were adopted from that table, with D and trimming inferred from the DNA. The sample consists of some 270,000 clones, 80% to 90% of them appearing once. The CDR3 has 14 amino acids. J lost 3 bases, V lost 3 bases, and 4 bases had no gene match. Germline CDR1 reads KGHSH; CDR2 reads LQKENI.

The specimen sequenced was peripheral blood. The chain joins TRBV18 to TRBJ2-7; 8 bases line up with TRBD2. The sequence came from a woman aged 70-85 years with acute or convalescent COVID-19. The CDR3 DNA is TGTGCCAGCTCACCCCCGGGACTAGGCTACGAGCAGTACTTC. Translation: CASSPPGLGYEQYF.